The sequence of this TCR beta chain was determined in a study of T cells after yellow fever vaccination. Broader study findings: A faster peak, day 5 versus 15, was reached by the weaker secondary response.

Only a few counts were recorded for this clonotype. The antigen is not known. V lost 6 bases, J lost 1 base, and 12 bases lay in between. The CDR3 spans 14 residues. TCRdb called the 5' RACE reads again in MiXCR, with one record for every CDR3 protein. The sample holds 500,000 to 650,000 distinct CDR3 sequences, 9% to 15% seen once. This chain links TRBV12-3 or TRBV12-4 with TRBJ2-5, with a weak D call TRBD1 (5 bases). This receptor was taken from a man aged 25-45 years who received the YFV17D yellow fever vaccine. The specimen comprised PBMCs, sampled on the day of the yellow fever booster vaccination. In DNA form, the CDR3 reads TGTGCCAGCAGCTCTTCAGGGATCCAAGAGACCCAGTACTTC. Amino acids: CASSSSGIQETQYF.